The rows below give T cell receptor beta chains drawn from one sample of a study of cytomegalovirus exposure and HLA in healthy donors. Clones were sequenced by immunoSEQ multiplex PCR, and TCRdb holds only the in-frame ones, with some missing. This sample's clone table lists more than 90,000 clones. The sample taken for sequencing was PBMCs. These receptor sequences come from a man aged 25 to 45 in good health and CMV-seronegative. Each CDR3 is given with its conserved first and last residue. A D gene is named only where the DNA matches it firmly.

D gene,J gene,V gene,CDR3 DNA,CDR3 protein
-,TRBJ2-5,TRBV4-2,TGTGCCAGCAGCCAAGTAAACCAAGAGACCCAGTACTTC,CASSQVNQETQYF
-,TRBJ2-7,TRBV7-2,TGTGCCAGCAGCTCGGAGTCCTCCCCCACCTACGAGCAGTACTTC,CASSSESSPTYEQYF
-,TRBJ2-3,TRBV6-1,TGTGCGGGGGGGGGCAGACGCACAGATACGCAGTATTTT,CAGGGRRTDTQYF
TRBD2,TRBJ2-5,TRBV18,TGTGCCAGCTCACCACCGGGAGGGGAAGAGACCCAGTACTTC,CASSPPGGEETQYF
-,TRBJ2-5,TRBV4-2,TGTGCCAGCAGCCAAGCTCGGTCCGAGACCCAGTACTTC,CASSQARSETQYF
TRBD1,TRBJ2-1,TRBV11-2,TGTGCCAGCATCTACAGGGGCGGCTCCTACAATGAGCAGTTCTTC,CASIYRGGSYNEQFF
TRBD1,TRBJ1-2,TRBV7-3,TGTGCCAGCAGCTCAGACAGGGGGCGTGGCTACACCTTC,CASSSDRGRGYTF
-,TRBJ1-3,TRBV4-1,TGCGCCAGCAGCCAAGAATCGGTCTGGCCCTCAGGTGGAAACACCATATATTTT,CASSQESVWPSGGNTIYF
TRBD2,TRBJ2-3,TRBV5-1,TGCGCCAGCAGCTTGGTCGGGGGGGCCGATACGCAGTATTTT,CASSLVGGADTQYF
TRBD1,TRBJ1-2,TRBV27,TGTGCCAGCAGTGTTGGGACAGGTGGGGTGAAGGGCTACACCTTC,CASSVGTGGVKGYTF
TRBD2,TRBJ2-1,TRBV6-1,TGTGCCAGCAGTGAAGCGGCGGGGGGGGTGAGTGAGCAGTTCTTC,CASSEAAGGVSEQFF
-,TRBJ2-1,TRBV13,TGTGCCAGCAGCCGGACTGCCCTTAGCTCCTACAATGAGCAGTTCTTC,CASSRTALSSYNEQFF
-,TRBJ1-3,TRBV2,TGTGCCAGCGACAGGATCTCTGGAAACACCATATATTTT,CASDRISGNTIYF
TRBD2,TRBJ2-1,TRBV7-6,TGTGCCAGCAGCCCGCACGGGGGGGGTTCCTACAATGAGCAGTTCTTC,CASSPHGGGSYNEQFF
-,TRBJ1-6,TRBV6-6,TGTGCCAGCAGTCCCCGGGGGGGTCGGAATTCACCCCTCCACTTT,CASSPRGGRNSPLHF
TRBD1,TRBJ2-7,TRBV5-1,TGCGCCAGCAGCTTGGCCGGCAGGACAGGGGGTTACGAGCAGTACTTC,CASSLAGRTGGYEQYF
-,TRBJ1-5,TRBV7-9,TGTGCCAGCAGCGTATATAGCAATCAGCCCCAGCATTTT,CASSVYSNQPQHF
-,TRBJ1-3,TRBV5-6,TGTGCCAGCAGCTTGGCAGGGACTGGTGGAAACACCATATATTTT,CASSLAGTGGNTIYF
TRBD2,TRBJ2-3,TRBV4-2,TGTGCCAGCAGCCAAGGTAGCGGGGGAACCACAGATACGCAGTATTTT,CASSQGSGGTTDTQYF
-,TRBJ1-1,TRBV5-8,TGTGCCAGCAGCTGGACCGTAATAGGGGCCCGTCAGGTTGGCACTGAAGCTTTCTTT,CASSWTVIGARQVGTEAFF
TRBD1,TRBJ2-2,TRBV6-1,TGTGCCAGCAGTGTCGTAGGGGGCGCCGACACCGGGGAGCTGTTTTTT,CASSVVGGADTGELFF
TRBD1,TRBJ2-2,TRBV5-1,TGCGCCAGCAGCTTGGCGGGACAGGGGACCGGGGAGCTGTTTTTT,CASSLAGQGTGELFF
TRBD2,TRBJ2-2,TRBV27,TGTGCCAGCAGTTCCATCCCCTGGGGGGGAGACACCGGGGAGCTGTTTTTT,CASSSIPWGGDTGELFF
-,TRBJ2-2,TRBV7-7,TGTGCCAGCAGCCCGGATGGACAGTTGACCGGGGAGCTGTTTTTT,CASSPDGQLTGELFF
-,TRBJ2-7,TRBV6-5,TGTGCCAGCAGTTACCCGCGGAGCTCCTACGAGCAGTACTTC,CASSYPRSSYEQYF
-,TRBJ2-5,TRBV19,TGTGCCAGTAGTATAAGCAGGGACCAAGAGACCCAGTACTTC,CASSISRDQETQYF
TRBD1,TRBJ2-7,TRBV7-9,TGTGCCAGCAGCTTTGGGACAGGGGGCAGCTACGAGCAGTACTTC,CASSFGTGGSYEQYF
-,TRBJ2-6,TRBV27,TGTGCCAGCAGGGACAGGAGGGCAGCTGGGGCCAACGTCCTGACTTTC,CASRDRRAAGANVLTF
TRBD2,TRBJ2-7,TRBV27,TGTGCCAGCAGTTTAAAAGCGGGGGGAATCAGCTCCTACGAGCAGTACTTC,CASSLKAGGISSYEQYF
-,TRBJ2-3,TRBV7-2,TGTGCCAGCAGCTTAGCGCATCGCGGTACGCAGTATTTT,CASSLAHRGTQYF